One and the same sample provided the 29 T cell receptor beta chains below, sequenced in a study of response to subunit inactivated influenza vaccine listed by TCRdb under 2018. The library was built by means of RT-PCR. These reads were obtained on an Illumina HiSeq 2500. In-frame beta chains were kept once TCRdb had trimmed the public reads at Q25 with fastp and called clones with MiXCR. CDR3 protein duplicates are merged, each entry listing the most common genes and DNA. The sample data list about 500,000 distinct CDR3 sequences, and more than 15% of these were observed just once. The leading ten clones occupy 3% to 3.5% of the sample. The sequenced sample was CD4+ T cells sorted from PBMCs, obtained less than 30 months after vaccination. The receptors derive from a man between 50 and 70 years old who received an inactivated influenza vaccine. Donor details come from another sample of the same person, matched by shared clones.

This clonotype was seen only a few times. This rearrangement joins TRBV2 to TRBJ2-1, with a tentative D call TRBD1 (5 bases). Germline V gene sequence: CDR1 SNHLY, CDR2 FYNNEI. V was pared by 4 bases and J by 7 bases, with 17 bases between. The CDR3 is 15 residues long. CDR3 in DNA: TGTGCCAGCAGTGCTCTGGCCAGGGAAGAAAATGAGCAGTTCTTC. It encodes CASSALAREENEQFF.

The rearrangement uses TRBV27 and TRBJ2-7; TRBD2 aligns across 8 bases. Germline lookup yields CDR1 MNHEY and CDR2 SMNVEV (reference sequence). V lost 0 bases and J lost 3; bases outside the gene matches: 4. This CDR3 has 15 amino acids. The CDR3 protein is CASSLSGLAGYEQYF. The CDR3 nucleotides are TGTGCCAGCAGTTTATCAGGGCTAGCGGGCTACGAGCAGTACTTC.

J is TRBJ1-2 and V is TRBV7-2; 9 bases line up with TRBD1. V lost 4 bases and J lost 3; bases outside the gene matches: 6. This CDR3 contains 15 residues. Germline CDR1 SGHTA, CDR2 FQGNSA. The CDR3 sequence: CASSSRDRGDYGYTF. The CDR3 DNA reads as TGTGCCAGCAGCTCTCGAGACAGGGGGGACTATGGCTACACCTTC.

The CDR3 DNA reads as TGTGCCAGCAGTAAGAACACCGGGGAGCTGTTTTTT. Protein: CASSKNTGELFF. The V gene is TRBV27, the J gene TRBJ2-2; D uncertain. Germline V gene sequence: CDR1 MNHEY, CDR2 SMNVEV (reference sequence). The V gene lost 5 bases and the J gene lost 1 base, with 2 bases spanning the gap. The CDR3 extends over 12 amino acids.

This clonotype was counted a few times. The chain has TRBV29-1 and TRBJ2-5, with D possibly matching TRBD2 (5 bases). The germline CDR1 and CDR2 sequences are SQVTM and ANQGSEA. Trimming removed 2 bases from V and 4 bases from J, with 14 bases in between. This CDR3 spans 14 amino acids. The CDR3 region is CSVEFAGVGETQYF. As DNA, the CDR3 is TGCAGCGTTGAATTTGCCGGGGTAGGAGAGACCCAGTACTTC.

This clonotype was found many times. This chain links TRBV6-5 with TRBJ2-7; D may be TRBD2 (5 bases). The CDR3 is 12 residues long. Looked up from germline, CDR1 is MNHEY and CDR2 is SVGAGI. The V end lost 5 bases, the J end lost 5 bases, and 10 bases lay between the germline ends. The CDR3 DNA sequence: TGTGCCAGCAGTCCCCCCGGGGACGAGCAGTACTTC. Its protein is CASSPPGDEQYF.

This clonotype was seen a handful of times. The chain uses TRBV2 and TRBJ2-1; 9 bases align to TRBD2. CDR1 is SNHLY and CDR2 is FYNNEI in the germline V gene. The CDR3 covers 12 residues. Losses at the gene ends were 8 bases for V and 10 bases for J; bases not matched to a gene: 6. CDR3: CASVLAGKEQFF. The CDR3 bases are TGTGCCAGCGTCCTAGCGGGAAAGGAGCAGTTCTTC.

This clonotype was seen many times. The V call is TRBV20-1, the J call TRBJ2-7; a weak D match, TRBD1 (6 bases). The germline V gene has CDR1 DFQATT and CDR2 SNEGSKA (reference sequence). Trimming shortened V by 6 bases and J by 4 bases, and 13 bases separated the two germline ends. This CDR3 region has 12 residues. The CDR3 region has the DNA TGCAGTGCCAGGGGCCTTATTTACGAGCAGTACTTC. It encodes CSARGLIYEQYF.

This clonotype has more than one count but fewer than ten. This sequence joins TRBV12-3 or TRBV12-4 and TRBJ1-5, with D possibly being TRBD1 (5 bases). The CDR3 has 18 amino acids. Trimming took off 5 bases at V and 0 bases at J, with 20 bases between the two ends. The DNA of the CDR3 is TGTGCCAGCAGTCGACAGTTATTCGCTCCCTTTAGCAATCAGCCCCAGCATTTT. Amino acid sequence: CASSRQLFAPFSNQPQHF.

This clonotype was detected only a few times. This chain uses TRBV20-1 with TRBJ1-1, with D perhaps TRBD1 (6 bases). CDR1 and CDR2 (germline): DFQATT, SNEGSKA (reference sequence). This CDR3 region has 13 residues. The V end was cut by 2 bases, the J end by 2 bases, with 9 bases between. The CDR3 coding sequence is TGCAGTGCTAGAAACAGGGTAAACACTGAAGCTTTCTTT. This gives the protein CSARNRVNTEAFF.

This clonotype was detected a few times. The CDR3 DNA is TGCAGTGCAATCCGGGACAGATTTACCAAAAACATTCAGTACTTC. It yields the protein CSAIRDRFTKNIQYF. This chain uses TRBV20-1 with TRBJ2-4; 7 bases match TRBD1. This CDR3 has 15 residues. Germline CDR1 and CDR2: DFQATT and SNEGSKA (reference sequence). V was clipped by 6 bases and J by 2 bases; unmatched bases: 10.

The chain links TRBV5-1 to TRBJ2-1, with 8 positions matching TRBD1. With V trimmed by 4 bases and J by 4 bases, 13 bases remained unmatched. Germline V gives CDR1 SGHRS, CDR2 YFSETQ. The CDR3 is made up of 17 amino acids. CDR3 region: CASSTGTPGTGYNEQFF. As DNA, the CDR3 is TGCGCCAGCAGCACCGGAACTCCCGGGACAGGATACAATGAGCAGTTCTTC.

The chain is built from TRBV6-4 and TRBJ1-1; D is ambiguous. V shed 4 bases and J shed 1 base, with 10 bases lying between them. The CDR3 has 14 residues. From germline, CDR1 is MRHNA and CDR2 SNTAGT. As DNA, the CDR3 is TGTGCCAGCAGTGCTAACCTCGGGAACACTGAAGCTTTCTTT. Encoded protein: CASSANLGNTEAFF.

This clonotype was seen repeatedly, ten times or more. This rearrangement joins TRBV20-1 to TRBJ2-5, with 11 bases that match TRBD2. This CDR3 is built from 15 residues. V was clipped by 6 bases and J by 1 base; unmatched bases: 7. Germline CDR1 reads DFQATT; CDR2 reads SNEGSKA (reference sequence). CDR3 loop: CSATLAGEIQETQYF. CDR3 DNA: TGCAGTGCGACACTAGCGGGGGAGATCCAAGAGACCCAGTACTTC.

In nucleotides, the CDR3 is TGTGCCAGCAGCTTCGAGGGAGGGACCTACAATGAGCAGTTCTTC. It translates to CASSFEGGTYNEQFF. This chain uses TRBV11-1 with TRBJ2-1; 7 bases are shared with TRBD2. CDR3 length equals 15 residues. Trimming removed 3 bases from V and 2 bases from J; junction bases left unmatched: 4. CDR1 is SGHAT and CDR2 is FQDESV in the germline V gene (reference sequence).

In its sample, this clonotype was seen many times. The chain recombines TRBV20-1 with TRBJ2-7, with TRBD2 matching 9 bases. V was clipped by 1 base and J by 6 bases; unmatched bases: 16. The CDR3 sequence is 17 residues long. The germline V gene encodes CDR1 DFQATT and CDR2 SNEGSKA (reference sequence). The CDR3 loop reads CSARAGGSGGVKVEQYF. The CDR3 DNA reads TGCAGTGCTAGAGCCGGGGGTAGCGGGGGTGTGAAAGTCGAGCAGTACTTC.

V usage is TRBV24-1 and J usage is TRBJ1-2; no firm D call. Trimming took 3 bases from V and 0 from J, leaving 4 bases between them. Germline V lookup: CDR1 KGHDR, CDR2 SFDVKD. The CDR3 runs to 13 residues. The CDR3: CATSDRANYGYTF. CDR3 DNA sequence: TGTGCCACCAGTGATAGAGCTAACTATGGCTACACCTTC.

Many counts were recorded for this clonotype. The rearrangement links TRBV6-1 to TRBJ1-5; 7 nucleotides agree with TRBD1. Per the germline V gene, CDR1 is MNHNS and CDR2 is SASEGT. The V segment lost 6 bases and the J segment 0 bases; nucleotides outside the gene matches: 5. The CDR3 spans 15 residues. CDR3 sequence: CASSRQGYSNQPQHF. DNA for the CDR3: TGTGCCAGCAGCCGACAGGGTTATAGCAATCAGCCCCAGCATTTT.

In this sample, this clonotype turned up a few times. The genes are TRBV25-1 and TRBJ2-3, with 8 nucleotides matching TRBD1. The junction had 4 bases not matched to a gene; V was cut back by 7 bases and J by 1 base. CDR3 length: 14 amino acids. CDR1 MGHDK and CDR2 SYGVNS come from the germline V gene. The chain's CDR3 is CASTGQGGTDTQYF. Here the CDR3 DNA reads TGTGCCAGCACTGGACAGGGAGGCACAGATACGCAGTATTTT. Full variable domain (rest looked up from reference TRBV25-1 and TRBJ2-3): EADIYQTPRYLVIGTGKKITLECSQTMGHDKMYWYQQDPGMELHLIHYSYGVNSTEKGDLSSESTVSRIRTEHFPLTLESARPSHTSQYLCASTGQGGTDTQYFGPGTRLTVL.

In this sample, this clonotype turned up a few times. V gene TRBV24-1 combines with J gene TRBJ1-2; TRBD1 aligns across 7 bases. The germline CDR1 and CDR2 sequences are KGHDR and SFDVKD. The CDR3 runs to 14 residues. With 3 bases clipped from V and 5 bases from J, the junction kept 5 bases outside the gene matches. The CDR3 nucleotides are TGTGCCACCAGTGATCCTACAGGGGAGTATGGCTACACCTTC. It specifies CATSDPTGEYGYTF.

This clonotype was recorded a few times. CDR3 nucleotide sequence: TGTGCCAGCATTAAGGACCGGCAGAGTGGTGAGCAGTACTTC. This gives the protein CASIKDRQSGEQYF. V is TRBV6-2 or TRBV6-3 and J is TRBJ2-7; D call uncertain. Looked up from germline, CDR1 is MNHEY and CDR2 is SVGEGT. The CDR3 length is 14 residues. Trimming shortened V by 7 bases and J by 7 bases, and 20 bases separated the two germline ends.

The chain carries TRBV28 and TRBJ1-2; 10 positions match TRBD1. The CDR3 contains 15 residues. Germline values: CDR1 MDHEN, CDR2 SYDVKM. V shed 6 bases and J 4 bases; nucleotides not matched to a gene: 8. DNA of the CDR3: TGTGCCAGCAGCATCGACAGGGGGCGTACCTATGGCTACACCTTC. It codes for CASSIDRGRTYGYTF.

This clonotype appeared many times. This sequence joins TRBV28 and TRBJ2-1; 7 nucleotides align to TRBD1. The CDR3 has 13 residues. Germline V gene sequence: CDR1 MDHEN, CDR2 SYDVKM. V dropped 6 bases and J dropped 5; count of bases not matched to a gene: 4. This chain's CDR3 is CASRKTGNNEQFF. The CDR3 DNA follows: TGTGCCAGCAGGAAGACAGGGAACAATGAGCAGTTCTTC.

This chain links TRBV5-1 with TRBJ1-3; D not resolved. CDR1 and CDR2 (germline): SGHRS, YFSETQ. The ends were cut back, 0 bases at V and 4 bases at J, with 11 bases in the middle. The CDR3 contains 15 residues. The CDR3 DNA sequence: TGCGCCAGCAGCTTGGAGGGATGGCTGGGAAACACCATATATTTT. Encoded protein: CASSLEGWLGNTIYF. The full variable domain, with the rest looked up from reference TRBV5-1 and TRBJ1-3, is KAGVTQTPRYLIKTRGQQVTLSCSPISGHRSVSWYQQTPGQGLQFLFEYFSETQRNKGNFPGRFSGRQFSNSRSEMNVSTLELGDSALYLCASSLEGWLGNTIYFGEGSWLTVV.

This clonotype was seen more than once but under ten times. This chain uses TRBV19 with TRBJ1-1; D not certain. This CDR3 has 14 amino acids. The germline V gene has CDR1 LNHDA and CDR2 SQIVND (reference sequence). V was trimmed by 7 bases and J by 9 bases, leaving 21 bases between them. The CDR3 coding sequence is TGTGCCAGTACCGTGGGATCCCAGATTGGAAAAGCTTTCTTT. This encodes CASTVGSQIGKAFF.

In this sample, this clonotype turned up many times. The chain couples TRBV6-5 to TRBJ2-7; possible D gene TRBD1, 5 bases. The CDR3 is 12 amino acids. V shed 7 bases and J shed 2 bases, with 9 bases lying between them. CDR1 and CDR2 (germline): MNHEY, SVGAGI. DNA of the CDR3: TGTGCCAGCATGTCAGGGCCCTACGAGCAGTACTTC. This codes for CASMSGPYEQYF.

The CDR3 DNA sequence: TGTGCCAGCAGCGTCGGACAGGGAAGAACCGAGCAGTACTTC. Translated: CASSVGQGRTEQYF. This chain connects TRBV7-8 to TRBJ2-7; 8 nucleotides agree with TRBD1. The CDR3 consists of 14 residues. V dropped 5 bases and J dropped 6; count of bases not matched to a gene: 9. Germline V gene sequence: CDR1 SGHVS, CDR2 FQNEAQ.

The chain couples TRBV11-2 to TRBJ2-4; D is uncertain. The CDR3 loop spans 14 amino acids. V lost 9 bases, J lost 0 bases, and 12 bases lay in between. Germline assignment: CDR1 SGHAT and CDR2 FQNNGV. The CDR3 nucleotides read TGTGCCAGTTCGACTGTGGTAGCCAAAAACATTCAGTACTTC. It encodes CASSTVVAKNIQYF.

The chain has TRBV11-2 and TRBJ2-3; TRBD2 is a possible D gene (6 bases). V gave up 7 bases and J gave up 0 bases, with 14 bases separating them. CDR3 length: 15 residues. CDR1 is SGHAT and CDR2 is FQNNGV in the germline V gene. The CDR3 sequence is CASIRLGTSTDTQYF. CDR3 bases: TGTGCCAGCATCCGTCTGGGGACTAGCACAGATACGCAGTATTTT.